This T cell receptor beta chain derives from a study of T cell responses to AZD1222 COVID-19 vaccine. The protocol was immunoSEQ multiplex PCR, while the TCRdb copy is restricted to in-frame clones and leaves out a portion. The sample comprises 85,000 to 100,000 clones, 86% of which are singletons, and 5.5% to 7% rests with the top ten. The source material was peripheral blood, sampled on day 0 of AZD1222 vaccination. The TCR comes from an adult in good health.

Written as DNA, the CDR3 is TGTGCCAGCTCGGCGGTAGAGACCCAGTACTTC. Encoded protein: CASSAVETQYF. V and J are TRBV18 and TRBJ2-5, with D unclear. Trimming cost V 6 bases and J 4 bases, with 6 bases left between them. The CDR3 consists of 11 residues. CDR1 and CDR2 (germline): KGHSH, LQKENI.